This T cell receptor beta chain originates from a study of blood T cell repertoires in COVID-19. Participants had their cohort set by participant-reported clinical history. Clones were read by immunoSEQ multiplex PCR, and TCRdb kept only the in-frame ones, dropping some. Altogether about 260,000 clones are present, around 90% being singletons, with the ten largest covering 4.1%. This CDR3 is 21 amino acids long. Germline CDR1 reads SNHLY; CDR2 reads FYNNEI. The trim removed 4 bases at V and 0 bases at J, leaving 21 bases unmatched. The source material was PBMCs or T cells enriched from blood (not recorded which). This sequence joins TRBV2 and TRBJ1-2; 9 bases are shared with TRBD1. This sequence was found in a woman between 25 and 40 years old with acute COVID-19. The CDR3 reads CASSVLSTYPGQGPSNYGYTF. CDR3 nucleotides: TGTGCCAGCAGTGTTTTAAGCACCTACCCGGGACAGGGCCCTTCTAACTATGGCTACACCTTC. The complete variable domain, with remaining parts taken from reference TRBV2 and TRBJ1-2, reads EPEVTQTPSHQVTQMGQEVILRCVPISNHLYFYWYRQILGQKVEFLVSFYNNEISEKSEIFDDQFSVERPDGSNFTLKIRSTKLEDSAMYFCASSVLSTYPGQGPSNYGYTFGSGTRLTVV.